Listed below are T cell receptor beta chains from one sample, sequenced in a study of blood T cell repertoires in COVID-19. Sequenced by immunoSEQ multiplex PCR; TCRdb stores in-frame clones only, minus some. The sample consists of a few hundred thousand clones, 91% of them appearing once. The sample was PBMCs or T cells enriched from blood (not recorded which). The receptors here all came from a human donor in a cohort exposed to, infected with or recovered from COVID-19 (not recorded which). The donor label of this sample is uncertain. CDR3s include the opening cysteine and the closing phenylalanine or tryptophan. A D gene is named only where the DNA matches it firmly. Clone size appears in some rows only: once, few, many, or a class for an expanded clone.

DNA	CDR3	V	D	J	size
TGTGCCTGGAGTGTCCGCGGGGCTTCAAACATTCAGTACTTC	CAWSVRGASNIQYF	TRBV30	.	TRBJ2-4	.
TGCAGCGTCGGGACAGGGGGCACCGGGGAGCTGTTTTTT	CSVGTGGTGELFF	TRBV29-1	TRBD1	TRBJ2-2	.
TGTGCCAGCAGCCAGGCGGGGACCGAGCAGTACTTC	CASSQAGTEQYF	TRBV28	.	TRBJ2-7	.
TGTGCCTGGGACTCCCTGCAGGGGCGGTACGTCACTGAAGCTTTCTTT	CAWDSLQGRYVTEAFF	TRBV30	.	TRBJ1-1	.
TGCGCCAGCAGCCACTCACTAGCGGGGGGTCCGAACACCGGGGAGCTGTTTTTT	CASSHSLAGGPNTGELFF	TRBV4-3	TRBD2	TRBJ2-2	.
TGTGCCAGTAGTATCGGCTCTGGACAGGTCAACTATGGCTACACCTTC	CASSIGSGQVNYGYTF	TRBV19	TRBD1	TRBJ1-2	.
TGTGCCAGCAGTCCAGGGGGCGCGAGGGGCTACGAGCAGTACTTC	CASSPGGARGYEQYF	TRBV6-5	TRBD1	TRBJ2-7	.
TGTGCCCCTCCCCGAGCTGAGCGAGGTATACAAGGATACAAGGGGGAGCAGTTCTTC	CAPPRAERGIQGYKGEQFF	TRBV10-3	.	TRBJ2-1	.
TGTGCCACCAGTGATTTCAAGGACAGGGGGCATCAGCCCCAGCATTTT	CATSDFKDRGHQPQHF	TRBV24-1	TRBD1	TRBJ1-5	.
TGTGCCAGCAGCTTGGAATTACTAGCGGGGGGGCCGGAGGCCACAGATACGCAGTATTTT	CASSLELLAGGPEATDTQYF	TRBV5-4	TRBD2	TRBJ2-3	.
TGTGCCAGCAGACCTACAGGGGGCAGCGAGCAGTACTTC	CASRPTGGSEQYF	TRBV27	TRBD1	TRBJ2-7	.
TGTGCCTTGAAAGCGGGCCCTAAAAATGAGCAGTTCTTC	CALKAGPKNEQFF	TRBV30	.	TRBJ2-1	.
TGTGCCAGCAGCCCTCTATTTCCGGACAGGGTCAGCACAGATACGCAGTATTTT	CASSPLFPDRVSTDTQYF	TRBV2	TRBD1	TRBJ2-3	.
TGTGCCAGCAGCGAACAGGGTTATGGCTACACCTTC	CASSEQGYGYTF	TRBV14	.	TRBJ1-2	.
TGTGCCAGCAGTTTAAGAGGGTCGCGGCAGCCCCAGCATTTT	CASSLRGSRQPQHF	TRBV28	.	TRBJ1-5	.
TGTGCCAGCAGTTACGGTGCCGGGGCTGGAAACACCATATATTTT	CASSYGAGAGNTIYF	TRBV6-5	.	TRBJ1-3	.
TGTGCCAGCAGCAGGGCCTCAGGCACCGGGGAGCTGTTTTTT	CASSRASGTGELFF	TRBV7-9	.	TRBJ2-2	once
TGTGCCAGCAGCTCGGCGGGAATTCCCCTCCACTTT	CASSSAGIPLHF	TRBV6-2/TRBV6-3	.	TRBJ1-6	.
TGTGCCAGCAGCCGGACTAGCGGGGGCTCCCCTTTGAGCGGAGAGCAGTACTTC	CASSRTSGGSPLSGEQYF	TRBV9	TRBD2	TRBJ2-7	few
TGCGCCAGCAGCTTGGGGACAGGGGGAACCAAAAACATTCAGTACTTC	CASSLGTGGTKNIQYF	TRBV5-1	TRBD1	TRBJ2-4	.
TGTGCCAGCAGTTCAGGGGGCGAAGATGAAAAACTGTTTTTT	CASSSGGEDEKLFF	TRBV28	TRBD1	TRBJ1-4	.
TGTGCCAGCTCACCAAGCCCCAGGAGGAGCTCCTACAATGAGCAGTTCTTC	CASSPSPRRSSYNEQFF	TRBV18	.	TRBJ2-1	.
TGTGCCAGCAGCCAAGATGGCACCTGGGGAAACACCATATATTTT	CASSQDGTWGNTIYF	TRBV3-1/TRBV3-2	.	TRBJ1-3	.
TGTGCCAGCAGCCTGAAAAGCGCGGGTTTAGGATGGGATGAGCAGTTCTTC	CASSLKSAGLGWDEQFF	TRBV7-2	.	TRBJ2-1	.